This TCR beta chain was sequenced for a study of Graves' ophthalmopathy and Graves' hyperthyroidism. Findings of the study overall: The model predicted progression of ophthalmopathy with a sensitivity of around 70%, and its specificity was about 76%. The blood repertoire also included most expanded thyroid clonotypes above 0.001 frequency.

The CDR3 is 15 amino acids. Trimming pared 5 bases from V and 3 bases from J, leaving 14 bases between. Per germline, CDR1 LNHDA and CDR2 SQIVND (reference sequence). Comments on this clonotype: The antigen is unknown.

RNA transcripts yielded amplified TCR beta CDR3 regions. First-round RT-PCR with HTBI primers preceded a second-round multiplex PCR. TCRdb ran MiXCR on the multiplex PCR reads and lists one entry per CDR3 protein. The table includes over a million distinct CDR3 sequences, around a third detected once. New diagnoses, under 2 months' duration, and ages 18 to 65 characterized the hyperthyroidism patients. The receptor comes from an adult man with Graves' hyperthyroidism. Sequenced sample: peripheral blood or thyroid tissue (not recorded which). This chain connects TRBV19 to TRBJ1-5; D is perhaps TRBD1 (6 bases). CDR3 coding DNA: TGTGCCAGTAGTTATACAGGGTTCCACAATCAGCCCCAGCATTTT. It translates to CASSYTGFHNQPQHF. Together with reference TRBV19 and TRBJ1-5, the CDR3 gives the full variable domain: DGGITQSPKYLFRKEGQNVTLSCEQNLNHDAMYWYRQDPGQGLRLIYYSQIVNDFQKGDIAEGYSVSREKKESFPLTVTSAQKNPTAFYLCASSYTGFHNQPQHFGDGTRLSIL.